The 5 T cell receptor beta chains below all came from one sample that was sequenced in a study of regulatory T cells in long-lasting Graves disease. For TCR beta, libraries came from iRepertoire HTBI primers and Arm-PCR of CDR3 regions. From the multiplex PCR reads, TCRdb called clonotypes with MiXCR, one entry per CDR3 protein. The sample yields around 460,000 distinct CDR3 sequences, 14% seen once. This sample's time point: newly diagnosed GD, antithyroid drugs for less than 3 months. The TCR library used RNA extracted from PBMCs. These data were also reused for a study on T cells in Graves' hyperthyroidism and ophthalmopathy.

The material was peripheral blood mononuclear cells (PBMCs), obtained at new diagnosis, from a patient treated with antithyroid drugs. Every receptor here comes from a woman between 50 and 59 years old with Graves disease.

This clonotype was seen repeatedly, ten times or more. This chain uses TRBV2 with TRBJ1-2, with TRBD1 as a possible D gene (6 bases). CDR1 and CDR2 (germline): SNHLY, FYNNEI. The CDR3 totals 14 residues. V gave up 8 bases and J gave up 5 bases, with 18 bases separating them. The CDR3 sequence is CASRDIGRYYGYTF. In nucleotides, the CDR3 is TGTGCCAGCCGGGACATCGGTCGATATTATGGCTACACCTTC. Full variable domain (remainder filled in from reference TRBV2 and TRBJ1-2): EPEVTQTPSHQVTQMGQEVILRCVPISNHLYFYWYRQILGQKVEFLVSFYNNEISEKSEIFDDQFSVERPDGSNFTLKIRSTKLEDSAMYFCASRDIGRYYGYTFGSGTRLTVV.

Of note for this clonotype: It may be a read error: a sequence one base away is much more abundant. This likely comes from a read error, as the CDR3 has no conserved phenylalanine or tryptophan at its end. The chain employs TRBV7-2 and TRBJ1-1; 7 nucleotides match TRBD1. The CDR3 has 13 residues. Per germline, CDR1 SGHTA and CDR2 FQGNSA. V gave up 5 bases and J gave up 1 base; unmatched junction bases: 1. This CDR3 is CASSGDRNTEAFS. The CDR3 bases are TGTGCCAGCAGCGGGGACAGGAACACTGAAGCTTTCTCT.

V usage is TRBV30 and J usage is TRBJ2-1, with 7 nucleotides matching TRBD2. J lost 6 bases, V lost 0 bases, and 8 bases had no gene match. Looked up from germline, CDR1 is GTSNPN and CDR2 is SVGIG (reference sequence). This CDR3 region has 15 residues. Here the CDR3 DNA reads TGTGCCTGGAGTGTACCTCCGACTAGCTCCAATGAGCAGTTCTTC. Translating gives CAWSVPPTSSNEQFF.

In this sample, this clonotype turned up many times. The CDR3 is CSANLAGGPKGYEQYF. DNA for the CDR3: TGCAGTGCTAACCTAGCGGGAGGTCCGAAAGGGTACGAGCAGTACTTC. The chain has TRBV20-1 and TRBJ2-7, with TRBD2 matching over 11 bases. The CDR3 is made up of 16 amino acids. The J segment lost 4 bases and the V segment lost 4 bases, leaving 12 bases of the junction unmatched. The V gene's germline CDR1 is DFQATT and CDR2 SNEGSKA (reference sequence).

This clonotype was detected a few times. In DNA, the CDR3 is TGCGCCAGCAGCTTGGCCGGGACAGGGGGCGGTTTGGATGGCTACACCTTC. It encodes CASSLAGTGGGLDGYTF. The gene calls are TRBV5-1 and TRBJ1-2; 12 bases are a match to TRBD1. The CDR3 contains 17 residues. The germline gives CDR1 SGHRS, CDR2 YFSETQ. V gave up 0 bases and J gave up 6 bases; unmatched junction bases: 9.